One sample yielded the 13 T cell receptor beta chains listed below, sequenced in a study of cytomegalovirus exposure and HLA in healthy donors. PCR employed 60 Vbeta and 13 Jbeta primers. Sequencing used immunoSEQ multiplex PCR; TCRdb keeps in-frame clones, though not all of them. The sample gives about 190,000 clones, about four fifths of which show up once; roughly 10% is in the top ten. Sequenced material: PBMCs. These receptors all stem from a woman between 50 and 59 years old in good health and CMV-seropositive.

V gene TRBV4-3 combines with J gene TRBJ2-2; tentative D call: TRBD1 (5 bases). The CDR3 covers 16 residues. CDR1 is LGHNA and CDR2 is YSLEER in the germline V gene. V was pared by 3 bases and J by 0 bases, with 11 bases between. CDR3 nucleotide sequence: TGCGCCAGCAGCCACGACCCGACAGCGAACACCGGGGAGCTGTTTTTT. The encoded protein is CASSHDPTANTGELFF.

This rearrangement joins TRBV5-4 to TRBJ1-5, with no clear D. The CDR3 runs to 13 residues. Deletions cut 1 base from V and 4 bases from J, with 6 bases between. The germline V gene encodes CDR1 SGHNT and CDR2 YYREEE (reference sequence). The DNA for the CDR3 is TGTGCCAGCAGCTTGTTCCCTAATCAGCCCCAGCATTTT. Encoded protein: CASSLFPNQPQHF.

Only a few counts were recorded for this clone. V usage is TRBV14 and J usage is TRBJ1-2, with 10 bases fitting TRBD1. J gave up 7 bases and V 2 bases, and 4 bases lay outside the gene matches. Looked up from germline, CDR1 is SGHDN and CDR2 is FVKESK. CDR3 length: 14 amino acids. Here the CDR3 DNA reads TGTGCCAGCAGCCAATCGACAGGGGGCTCTGGCTACACCTTC. It is translated as CASSQSTGGSGYTF.

V gene TRBV10-3 combines with J gene TRBJ2-7; D is unresolved. The CDR3 contains 12 residues. Germline values: CDR1 ENHRY, CDR2 SYGVKD. Trimming left V 6 bases short and J 2 bases short, with 8 bases between. The CDR3 is CAIRSPTYEQYF. The CDR3 bases are TGTGCCATCAGGAGTCCCACCTACGAGCAGTACTTC.

V and J are TRBV5-5 and TRBJ2-7; D is perhaps TRBD1 (6 bases). Between the trimmed V and J ends, which lost 2 bases and 7 bases, there was a span of 13 bases. Germline assignment: CDR1 SGHKS and CDR2 YYEKEE (reference sequence). The length of the CDR3 is 13 residues. CDR3 sequence reads: CASSFWTEREQYF. The CDR3 region has the DNA TGTGCCAGCAGCTTTTGGACAGAAAGAGAGCAGTACTTC. The full variable domain, in which reference TRBV5-5 and TRBJ2-7 provide the parts outside the CDR3, is DAGVTQSPTHLIKTRGQQVTLRCSPISGHKSVSWYQQVLGQGPQFIFQYYEKEERGRGNFPDRFSARQFPNYSSELNVNALLLGDSALYLCASSFWTEREQYFGPGTRLTVT.

In nucleotides, the CDR3 is TGTGCCAGCAGCTCAGCGGGGGCATCCTACGAGCAGTACTTC. This translates into CASSSAGASYEQYF. J is TRBJ2-7 and V is TRBV7-8; TRBD2 matches 8 bases. This CDR3 is built from 14 residues. Germline V gives CDR1 SGHVS, CDR2 FQNEAQ. Germline trimming cut 4 bases from V and 1 base from J; bases unmatched to any gene: 3.

V usage is TRBV28 and J usage is TRBJ2-2; TRBD1 agrees at 9 bases. Per the germline V gene, CDR1 is MDHEN and CDR2 is SYDVKM. This CDR3 has 16 residues. V was pared by 6 bases and J by 6 bases, with 11 bases of the junction left unmatched. In nucleotides, the CDR3 is TGTGCCAGCAGACTCGCCCGGACAGGGGCGGCCGGGGAGCTGTTTTTT. Its protein product is CASRLARTGAAGELFF.

The chain employs TRBV7-9 and TRBJ1-5; 7 nucleotides line up with TRBD1. The J segment lost 8 bases and the V segment lost 5 bases, leaving 9 bases of the junction unmatched. CDR3 size: 14 residues. Germline V gene lookup returns CDR1 SEHNR and CDR2 FQNEAQ (reference sequence). The CDR3 here is CASSKDRPGEPQHF. The CDR3 DNA sequence: TGTGCCAGCAGCAAGGACAGGCCGGGGGAGCCCCAGCATTTT.

The chain carries TRBV15 and TRBJ2-5, with TRBD1 as a possible D gene (5 bases). The CDR3 contains 13 residues. Trimming removed 3 bases at V and 5 bases at J, with 10 bases between. The germline V gene has CDR1 LNHNV and CDR2 YYDKDF (reference sequence). The CDR3: CATSSRVPETQYF. The DNA for the CDR3 is TGTGCCACCAGCAGCAGGGTTCCCGAGACCCAGTACTTC.

This clone has only one observation. The chain links TRBV4-1 to TRBJ1-1; TRBD1 might be the D (6 bases). CDR3 size: 16 residues. Germline values: CDR1 MGHRA, CDR2 YSYEKL. The germline V and J ends were trimmed by 2 bases and 0 bases, with 13 bases remaining between them. In DNA, the CDR3 is TGCGCCAGCAGCCAACACCTACAGGGTATGAACACTGAAGCTTTCTTT. Its protein is CASSQHLQGMNTEAFF.

The V and J genes are TRBV6-6 and TRBJ2-1, with TRBD1 matching over 7 bases. With V trimmed by 5 bases and J by 6 bases, 4 bases remained unmatched. CDR1 and CDR2 (germline): MNHNY, SVGAGI (reference sequence). The CDR3 contains 13 residues. As DNA, the CDR3 is TGTGCCAGCAGTCGGGGACAGATCAATGAGCAGTTCTTC. As protein: CASSRGQINEQFF.

The J gene is TRBJ2-7, the V gene TRBV6-6; 9 nucleotides agree with TRBD1. Germline CDR1 is MNHNY and CDR2 is SVGAGI (reference sequence). Trimming at V came to 6 bases and at J to 7 bases, leaving 13 bases not matched to a gene. CDR3 length: 15 amino acids. The CDR3 DNA is TGTGCCAGCAGCCTCCGGGACAGGGAATTGGAAGAGCAGTACTTC. It specifies CASSLRDRELEEQYF.

The chain has TRBV5-6 and TRBJ2-1; the match to TRBD2 covers 7 bases. CDR1 and CDR2 from the germline V gene are SGHDT and YYEEEE. This CDR3 is 16 amino acids long. J lost 4 bases, V lost 4 bases, and 11 bases had no gene match. CDR3 DNA: TGTGCCAGCAGCCACGACGAGCAAGCGGGGTACAATGAGCAGTTCTTC. Protein sequence: CASSHDEQAGYNEQFF.